Listed here is a single TCR beta chain. Recruited during active infection, patients (from Seattle) were subsequently followed longitudinally. Profiling relied on immunoSEQ multiplex PCR, and the TCRdb table lists in-frame clones only, not all of them. The sample shows approximately 150,000 clones, around four fifths of them seen only once. The data were taken from a study of blood T cell repertoires in COVID-19. Germline CDR1 SEHNR, CDR2 FQNEAQ (reference sequence). Trimming left V 3 bases short and J 0 bases short, with 9 bases between. The CDR3 consists of 15 residues. The V and J genes are TRBV7-9 and TRBJ1-3; D is uncertain. The sample taken for sequencing was peripheral blood. The receptor was isolated from a woman of 80 years or more with COVID-19, enrolled during active disease. The CDR3, as DNA: TGTGCCAGCAGCTTGGGCAGGAACTCTGGAAACACCATATATTTT. Translating it yields CASSLGRNSGNTIYF.